Listed here are 5 T cell receptor beta chains from one sample, sequenced in a study of shared clonotypes between healthy human individuals. Clones were sequenced by immunoSEQ multiplex PCR, and TCRdb holds only the in-frame ones, with some missing. Among fewer than 400,000 clones, around 67% were seen once, and the ten largest hold 10%. Sequencing was done on a sample of memory CD4+ T cells sorted from blood. The subset: CD45RA-negative fraction. The receptors were sampled from a man aged 25-40 years in good health.

V usage is TRBV7-2 and J usage is TRBJ2-7; no reliable D call. CDR3 length: 11 residues. The V and J ends lost 3 bases and 5 bases respectively, with 5 bases between them. CDR1 and CDR2 from the germline V gene are SGHTA and FQGNSA. CDR3 nucleotides: TGTGCCAGCAGCTTTTACGACGAGCAGTACTTC. It encodes CASSFYDEQYF.

The rearrangement joins TRBV10-3 to TRBJ1-1; D remains ambiguous. Trimming took 6 bases from V and 2 from J, leaving 10 bases between them. The germline gives CDR1 ENHRY, CDR2 SYGVKD. The length of the CDR3 is 13 residues. CDR3 nucleotide sequence: TGTGCCATCAGGACGGATCTTAACACTGAAGCTTTCTTT. This translates into CAIRTDLNTEAFF.

This clone was picked up many times. The chain is built from TRBV2 and TRBJ2-7; 8 bases map to TRBD2. The V segment lost 6 bases and the J segment 12 bases; nucleotides outside the gene matches: 13. The V gene's germline CDR1 is SNHLY and CDR2 FYNNEI. This CDR3 contains 13 residues. CDR3 coding DNA: TGTGCCAGCAGACTTGAATCGGGAGGGCCGGGGTACTTC. Its protein is CASRLESGGPGYF.

V usage is TRBV2 and J usage is TRBJ2-7; 8 nucleotides agree with TRBD2. The V gene end was trimmed by 6 bases and the J gene end by 4 bases; junction bases not matched to a gene: 23. Germline loops: CDR1 SNHLY, CDR2 FYNNEI. This CDR3 spans 19 amino acids. CDR3 residues: CASRSPGLSGTGGIYEQYF. The CDR3 bases are TGTGCCAGCAGATCCCCGGGCCTTAGCGGGACCGGGGGGATATACGAGCAGTACTTC. The full variable domain, rest sourced from reference TRBV2 and TRBJ2-7, is EPEVTQTPSHQVTQMGQEVILRCVPISNHLYFYWYRQILGQKVEFLVSFYNNEISEKSEIFDDQFSVERPDGSNFTLKIRSTKLEDSAMYFCASRSPGLSGTGGIYEQYFGPGTRLTVT.

The V and J genes are TRBV7-9 and TRBJ2-1, with D possibly TRBD2 on 5 matching bases. Trimming stripped 5 bases from V and 12 bases from J, with 14 bases between. CDR1 is SEHNR, CDR2 FQNEAQ, per germline (reference sequence). The CDR3 extends over 12 amino acids. CDR3 residues: CASSREGFGQFF. CDR3 nucleotide sequence: TGTGCCAGCAGCCGTGAGGGCTTTGGGCAGTTCTTC.